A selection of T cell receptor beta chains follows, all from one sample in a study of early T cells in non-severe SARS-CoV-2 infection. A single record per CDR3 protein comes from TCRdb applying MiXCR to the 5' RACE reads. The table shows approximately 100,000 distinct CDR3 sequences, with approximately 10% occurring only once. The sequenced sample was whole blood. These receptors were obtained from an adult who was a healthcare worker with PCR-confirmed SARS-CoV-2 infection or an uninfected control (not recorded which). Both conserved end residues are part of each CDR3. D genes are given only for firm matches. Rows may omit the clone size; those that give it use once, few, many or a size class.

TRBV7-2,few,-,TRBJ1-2,TGTGCCAGCAGCTACAGGGTCTCTAACTATGGCTACACCTTC,CASSYRVSNYGYTF
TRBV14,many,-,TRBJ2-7,TGTGCCAGCAGCCGGGGCTACGAGCAGTACTTC,CASSRGYEQYF
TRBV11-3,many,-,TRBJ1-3,TGTGCCAGCAGCCGCTCCCCCGAGGACACCATATATTTT,CASSRSPEDTIYF
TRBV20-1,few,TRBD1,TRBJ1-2,TGCAGTGCTGGCATGGACGGGACAGGGGTCTATGGCTACACCTTC,CSAGMDGTGVYGYTF
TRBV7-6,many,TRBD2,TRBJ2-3,TGTGCCAGCAGCCGAGGACTAGCGGGAGGGAGACCAGATACGCAGTATTTT,CASSRGLAGGRPDTQYF
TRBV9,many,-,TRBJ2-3,TGTGCCAGCAGCGTAGAGGAGGGAGTGCGCACAGATACGCAGTATTTT,CASSVEEGVRTDTQYF
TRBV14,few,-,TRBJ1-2,TGTGCCAGCAGCCAAGAATGGGGGCGCGACTATGGCTACACCTTC,CASSQEWGRDYGYTF
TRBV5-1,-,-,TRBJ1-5,TGCGCCAGCAGCTTAGGGGGGAGTCAGCCCCAGCATTTT,CASSLGGSQPQHF
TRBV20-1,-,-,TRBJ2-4,TGCAGTGCTAGAGATTTGCAGGGCTACGGCAAAAACATTCAGTACTTC,CSARDLQGYGKNIQYF
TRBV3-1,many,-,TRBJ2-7,TGTGCCAGCAGCCAAGCAGGATTAAGCGAGCAGTACTTC,CASSQAGLSEQYF
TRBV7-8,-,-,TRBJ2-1,TGTGCCAGCAGCTTAGCGACAACGAACTACAATGAGCAGTTCTTC,CASSLATTNYNEQFF
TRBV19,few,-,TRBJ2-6,TGTGCCAGTAGGGGGGCTAGTTCTGGGGCCAACGTCCTGACTTTC,CASRGASSGANVLTF
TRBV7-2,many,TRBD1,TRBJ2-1,TGTGCCAGCAGCACAACCGGGACAGGGAAAGGTTTTTCCTACAATGAGCAGTTCTTC,CASSTTGTGKGFSYNEQFF
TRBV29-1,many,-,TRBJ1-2,TGCAGCGCCACCGGGACCCAGATTTATGGCTACACCTTC,CSATGTQIYGYTF
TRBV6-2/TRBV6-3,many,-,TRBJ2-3,TGTGCCAGCACCCAGTTGGGCGGGGCGACCACAGATACGCAGTATTTT,CASTQLGGATTDTQYF
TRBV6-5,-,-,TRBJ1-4,TGTGCCAGCAGACCTACAACTAATGAAAAACTGTTTTTT,CASRPTTNEKLFF
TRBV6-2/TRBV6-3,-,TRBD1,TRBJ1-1,TGTGCCAGCAGTTACCGTGGGACAGGGGGCGGCTCTGAAGCTTTCTTT,CASSYRGTGGGSEAFF
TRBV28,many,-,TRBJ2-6,TGTGCCAGCAGTTTTGAGCACTCTGGGGCCAACGTCCTGACTTTC,CASSFEHSGANVLTF
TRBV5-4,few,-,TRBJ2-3,TGTGCCAGCAGCTCCGTCTCAGATACGCAGTATTTT,CASSSVSDTQYF
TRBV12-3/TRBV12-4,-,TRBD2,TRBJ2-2,TGTGCCAGCAACAACGGGGGGTACACCGGGGAGCTGTTTTTT,CASNNGGYTGELFF
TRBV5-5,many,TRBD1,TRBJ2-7,TGTGCCAGCAGCCAACCGGGACAGGGTTCCTACGAGCAGTACTTC,CASSQPGQGSYEQYF
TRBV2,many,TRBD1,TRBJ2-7,TGTGCCAGCAGCCAGGGACAGCCCTACGAGCAGTACTTC,CASSQGQPYEQYF
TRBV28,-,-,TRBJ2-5,TGTGCCAGCAGTGGTAGCCCTTGGACGTCAGAGACCCAGTACTTC,CASSGSPWTSETQYF
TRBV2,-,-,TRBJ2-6,TGTGCCAGCAGTGAAGAGATCTCTGGGGCCAACGTCCTGACTTTC,CASSEEISGANVLTF
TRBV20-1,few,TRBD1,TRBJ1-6,TGCAGTGCTAGAGACCTGACAGGGACGGATAATTCACCCCTCCACTTT,CSARDLTGTDNSPLHF
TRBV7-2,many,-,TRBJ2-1,TGTGCCAGCAGCGGCGAACGGGGACTCTACAATGAGCAGTTCTTC,CASSGERGLYNEQFF
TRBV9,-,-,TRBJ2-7,TGTGCCAGCAACGGCGGAGAGGAGCACGAGCAGTACTTC,CASNGGEEHEQYF
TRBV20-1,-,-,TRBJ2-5,TGCAGTGCTAGAGATGGAGGGAAGGTCGGTCCTCCCCCCCAGTACTTC,CSARDGGKVGPPPQYF
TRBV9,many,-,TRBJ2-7,TGTGCCAGCAGCCCCCAGGGGACAGAGCAGTACTTC,CASSPQGTEQYF
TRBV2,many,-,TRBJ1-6,TGTGCCAGCAGTGCGGACAGTTCCTTCAATTCACCCCTCCACTTT,CASSADSSFNSPLHF
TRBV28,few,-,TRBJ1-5,TGTGCCAGCAGTTTGCTCAGGAGGGAGGATCAGCCCCAGCATTTT,CASSLLRREDQPQHF
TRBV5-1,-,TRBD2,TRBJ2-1,TGCGCCAGCAGCCGCCTAGGGACTAACTCCTACAATGAGCAGTTCTTC,CASSRLGTNSYNEQFF
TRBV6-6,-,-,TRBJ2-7,TGTGCCAGCAGTTTGCGGCAGGGATCCCCGTCCTACGAGCAGTACTTC,CASSLRQGSPSYEQYF
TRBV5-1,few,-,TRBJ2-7,TGCGCCAGCAGCTGTCGCCTGGGAACCGGACGGTGCGAGCAGTACTTC,CASSCRLGTGRCEQYF
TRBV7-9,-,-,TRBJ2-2,TGTGCGGGGGGACTTACCGGGGAGCTGTTTTTT,CAGGLTGELFF
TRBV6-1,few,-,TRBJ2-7,TGTGCCAGCAGTGAAGGTCCAGGGGCCTCCTACGAGCAGTACTTC,CASSEGPGASYEQYF
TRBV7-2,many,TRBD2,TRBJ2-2,TGTGCCAGCAGCTCCCGAGTTAGCGGGACCGGGGAGCTGTTTTTT,CASSSRVSGTGELFF
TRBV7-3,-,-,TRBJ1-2,TGTGCCAGCAGCCGAAGGGAGGCCGGTAACTATGGCTACACCTTC,CASSRREAGNYGYTF
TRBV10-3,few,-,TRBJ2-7,TGTGCCATCAGTGACACCCCCAACGAGCAGTACTTC,CAISDTPNEQYF
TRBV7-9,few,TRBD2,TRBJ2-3,TGTGCCAGCAGCTTAGCGCTTTCCCGGGAGGCGAGAGATACGCAGTATTTT,CASSLALSREARDTQYF
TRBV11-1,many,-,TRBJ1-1,TGTGCCAGCAGCCCCCCGGGACCGCAGAACACTGAAGCTTTCTTT,CASSPPGPQNTEAFF
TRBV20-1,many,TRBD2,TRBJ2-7,TGCAGTGCTCCGTTACTAGCGGGGGGGAAGGAGCAGTACTTC,CSAPLLAGGKEQYF